This paragraph reports one T cell receptor (beta chain). Its antigen is currently unknown. The data belong to a study of cytomegalovirus exposure and HLA in healthy donors. Healthy people donating bone marrow made up the donors. Donors counted as nominally healthy when sampled, yet unrecorded immune exposures were likely. Use of 60 Vbeta and 13 Jbeta primers characterized the PCR. Libraries were prepared by immunoSEQ multiplex PCR; TCRdb keeps only in-frame clonotypes and omits some of them. The sample carries some 110,000 clones, about four fifths recorded once. The CDR3 runs 17 residues. The germline V gene has CDR1 LNHDA and CDR2 SQIVND (reference sequence). The junction had 14 bases not matched to a gene; V was cut back by 5 bases and J by 7 bases. Study-wide results and caveats: Per a later analysis, approximately 16,000 TCR beta sequences showed association with HLA alleles at 0.05 false discovery rate.

The chain is built from TRBV19 and TRBJ1-6, with TRBD1 matching 7 bases. Specimen: PBMCs. The origin of this receptor is a man between 25 and 39 years old in good health and CMV-seropositive. CDR3 residues: CASSLATWDRGNSPLHF. CDR3 DNA sequence: TGTGCCAGTAGTCTTGCTACTTGGGACAGAGGGAATTCACCCCTCCACTTT.